This entry features one TCR beta chain sequence. What this receptor recognizes is not known. Base qualities were left out, and no much larger clone turns up one base away. The receptor library was made with the immunoSEQ multiplex PCR assay. TCRdb limited this immuneACCESS table to in-frame rearrangements with V and J called. A share of clones is missing; checked studies link under half to unresolved V genes, and the rest is unexplained. The sample table holds around 30,000 clones, of which approximately 90% were seen once. The ten largest account for around 20% of the sample. Repertoires were sampled repeatedly over the course of chemoradiotherapy so that clonal expansion in the tumor microenvironment could be followed. This sample is drawn from a study of chemoradiotherapy in HPV16-positive cancers (dated 2022 in TCRdb). Looking at the study overall: Using functional T-cell assays on cells from two HPV16-positive patients, the researchers defined candidate HPV-specific T-cell clones and common TCR motifs. The study set out to ask whether T-cell immunity against the HPV oncoproteins E6 and E7 changes over the course of chemoradiotherapy and whether that immunity affects survival. The candidate HPV-specific TCRs and motifs were subsequently tracked in TCR repertoires obtained from 65 to 95 patients with HPV-related cancers.

The CDR3 holds 15 amino acids from the cysteine to the phenylalanine. Kept here is only the CDR3 DNA, which spans 45 bases and is read in frame from base 1. V is cut by 2 bases and J by 0 bases, and the space between the germline ends is 5 bases. Via the germline V gene, CDR1 is MGHDK and CDR2 SYGVNS. Paper-wide results and their limitations: Expansion of candidate HPV-specific clones and E7-related TCR motifs was observed in the tumor microenvironment during treatment, whereas no such expansion was observed for non-HPV-specific T cells. The survival association was reported for HPV16-positive patients, and the functional definition of HPV-specific T cells was derived from only a couple of HPV16-positive patients. In HPV16-positive patients, expansion of HPV-responsive T cells during chemoradiotherapy was found to be associated with improved recurrence-free survival.

The source of this sequence is a human donor with HPV-associated anogenital cancer. Sequenced here: blood, sampled from a patient who underwent chemoradiotherapy. The sequence links TRBV25-1 to TRBJ2-6, with no confidently assigned D gene. DNA sequence: TGTGCCAGCAGTGAAATTGGCTCTGGGGCCAACGTCCTGACTTTC. Its coded protein is CASSEIGSGANVLTF.